This T cell receptor beta chain is from a study of T-cell reconstitution after alpha-beta-depleted transplantation in children. This CDR3 contains 14 residues. V shed 0 bases, J shed 4 bases, and the junction held 3 bases outside the gene matches. Germline V gene lookup returns CDR1 SGHRS and CDR2 YFSETQ. This clonotype occurred a few times. The authors prepared the TCRbeta library with unique molecular identifiers. One entry per CDR3 protein, called by TCRdb with MiXCR from the PCR reads. The sample consists of about 350,000 distinct CDR3 sequences, about an eighth of them appearing once. The material was PBMCs, obtained from the stem cell graft. The chain uses TRBV5-1 and TRBJ1-2; 7 bases map to TRBD1. This receptor was identified in a human donor who donated a stem cell graft to a child with Fanconi anemia. The CDR3 coding sequence is TGCGCCAGCAGCTTGGGTGACAGGGCCTATGGCTACACCTTC. Translation gives CASSLGDRAYGYTF.